The clone carrying this T cell receptor beta chain was counted ten times or more. The antigen is unknown. CDR3 size: 15 residues. Looked up from germline, CDR1 is MNHNS and CDR2 is SASEGT. V was shortened by 2 bases and J by 3 bases, with 13 bases between the two germline ends. Sequencing libraries for TCR beta were prepared with iRepertoire HTBI primers and Arm-PCR of CDR3 regions. TCRdb re-analysed the multiplex PCR reads in MiXCR, keeping a single row per CDR3 protein. The sample shows around 400,000 distinct CDR3 sequences, around a quarter of them seen only once. The data were taken from a study of regulatory T cells in long-lasting Graves disease. Whole-study findings and limits: Public clonotype sharing was higher in persistent than newly diagnosed patients.

Sample time point: persistent/refractory GD, antithyroid drugs over 5 years with positive TRAb. Following extraction of RNA from PBMCs, that RNA was used to make the TCR library. The sequencing used peripheral blood mononuclear cells (PBMCs), collected when the disease was refractory, from a patient treated with antithyroid drugs. This clonotype was sampled from a female donor with Graves disease. The V gene is TRBV6-1, the J gene TRBJ1-1; TRBD1 is a possible D gene (5 bases). CDR3 amino acids: CASSELGVGDTEAFF. The CDR3 region has the DNA TGTGCCAGCAGTGAATTGGGGGTGGGGGACACTGAAGCTTTCTTT.